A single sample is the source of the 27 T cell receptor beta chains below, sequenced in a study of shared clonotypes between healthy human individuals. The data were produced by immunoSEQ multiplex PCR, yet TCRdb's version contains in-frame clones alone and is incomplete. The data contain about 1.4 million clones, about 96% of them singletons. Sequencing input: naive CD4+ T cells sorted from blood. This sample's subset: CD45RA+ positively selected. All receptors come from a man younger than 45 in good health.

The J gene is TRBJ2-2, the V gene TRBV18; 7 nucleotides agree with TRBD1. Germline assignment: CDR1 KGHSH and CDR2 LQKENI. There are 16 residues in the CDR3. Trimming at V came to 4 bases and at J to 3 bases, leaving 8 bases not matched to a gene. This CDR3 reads CASSLSGTAYTGELFF. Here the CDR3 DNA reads TGTGCCAGCTCACTTTCCGGGACAGCCTACACCGGGGAGCTGTTTTTT. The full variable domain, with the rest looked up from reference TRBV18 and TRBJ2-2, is NAGVMQNPRHLVRRRGQEARLRCSPMKGHSHVYWYRQLPEEGLKFMVYLQKENIIDESGMPKERFSAEFPKEGPSILRIQQVVRGDSAAYFCASSLSGTAYTGELFFGEGSRLTVL.

The CDR3 bases are TGTGCCAGCAGACTCAGGGAAGACTATGGCTACACCTTC. It yields the protein CASRLREDYGYTF. The V gene is TRBV6-5, the J gene TRBJ1-2; maybe TRBD1 (5 bases). The CDR3 consists of 13 residues. V was shortened by 6 bases and J by 3 bases, with 11 bases between the two germline ends. Germline CDR1 is MNHEY and CDR2 is SVGAGI.

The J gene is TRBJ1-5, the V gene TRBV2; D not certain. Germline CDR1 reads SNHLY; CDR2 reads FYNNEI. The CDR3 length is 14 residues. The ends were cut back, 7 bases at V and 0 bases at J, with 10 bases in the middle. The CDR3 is CASKYLYSNQPQHF. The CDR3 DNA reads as TGTGCCAGCAAGTACCTTTATAGCAATCAGCCCCAGCATTTT.

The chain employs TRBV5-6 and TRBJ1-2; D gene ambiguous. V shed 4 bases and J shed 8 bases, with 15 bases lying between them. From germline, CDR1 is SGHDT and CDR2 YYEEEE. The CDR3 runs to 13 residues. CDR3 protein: CASSQVEYWGYTF. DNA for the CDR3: TGTGCCAGCAGCCAAGTCGAGTACTGGGGCTACACCTTC.

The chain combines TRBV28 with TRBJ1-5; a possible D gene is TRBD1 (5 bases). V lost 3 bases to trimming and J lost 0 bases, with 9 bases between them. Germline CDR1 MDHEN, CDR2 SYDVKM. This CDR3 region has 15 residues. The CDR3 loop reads CASSFGGYSNQPQHF. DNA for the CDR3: TGTGCCAGCAGTTTTGGGGGGTATAGCAATCAGCCCCAGCATTTT. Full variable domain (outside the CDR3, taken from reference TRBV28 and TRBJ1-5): DVKVTQSSRYLVKRTGEKVFLECVQDMDHENMFWYRQDPGLGLRLIYFSYDVKMKEKGDIPEGYSVSREKKERFSLILESASTNQTSMYLCASSFGGYSNQPQHFGDGTRLSIL.

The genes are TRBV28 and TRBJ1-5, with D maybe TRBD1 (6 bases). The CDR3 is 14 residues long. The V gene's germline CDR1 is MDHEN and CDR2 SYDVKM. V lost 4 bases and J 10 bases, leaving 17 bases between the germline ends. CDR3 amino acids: CASSSGQITLPQHF. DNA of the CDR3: TGTGCCAGCAGTTCCGGACAGATCACCCTCCCCCAGCATTTT. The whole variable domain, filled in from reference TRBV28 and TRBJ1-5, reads DVKVTQSSRYLVKRTGEKVFLECVQDMDHENMFWYRQDPGLGLRLIYFSYDVKMKEKGDIPEGYSVSREKKERFSLILESASTNQTSMYLCASSSGQITLPQHFGDGTRLSIL.

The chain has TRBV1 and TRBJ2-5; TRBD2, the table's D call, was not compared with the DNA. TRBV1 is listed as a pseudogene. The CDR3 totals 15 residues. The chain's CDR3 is CTSSQVSGRQETQYF. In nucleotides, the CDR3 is TGCACCAGCAGCCAAGTCTCGGGGAGACAAGAGACCCAGTACTTC.

The chain's CDR3 is CASSSAWTGDTDTQYF. The CDR3 region has the DNA TGTGCCAGCAGCTCCGCATGGACAGGGGACACAGATACGCAGTATTTT. The chain employs TRBV11-3 and TRBJ2-3; 9 positions agree with TRBD1. J was trimmed by 2 bases and V by 4 bases; bases with no gene match: 7. The germline V gene encodes CDR1 SGHNT and CDR2 YENEEA. The CDR3 loop spans 16 amino acids.

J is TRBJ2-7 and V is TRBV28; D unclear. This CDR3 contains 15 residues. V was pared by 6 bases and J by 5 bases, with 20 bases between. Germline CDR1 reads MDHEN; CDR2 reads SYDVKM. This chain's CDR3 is CASSTTLGRSNEQYF. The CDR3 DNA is TGTGCCAGCAGCACCACTCTAGGTCGGTCCAACGAGCAGTACTTC.

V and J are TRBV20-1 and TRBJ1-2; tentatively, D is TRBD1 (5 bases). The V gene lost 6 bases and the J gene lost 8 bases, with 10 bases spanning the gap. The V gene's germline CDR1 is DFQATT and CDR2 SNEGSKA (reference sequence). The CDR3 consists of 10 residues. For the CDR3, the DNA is TGCAGTGCAGGGACTTGGGGCTACACCTTC. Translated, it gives CSAGTWGYTF.

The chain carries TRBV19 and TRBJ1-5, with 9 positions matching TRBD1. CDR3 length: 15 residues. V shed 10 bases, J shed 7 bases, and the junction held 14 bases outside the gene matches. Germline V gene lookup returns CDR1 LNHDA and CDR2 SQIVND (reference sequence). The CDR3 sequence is CATASGQGQSQPQHF. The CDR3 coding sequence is TGTGCCACCGCCTCAGGACAGGGGCAGAGCCAGCCCCAGCATTTT.

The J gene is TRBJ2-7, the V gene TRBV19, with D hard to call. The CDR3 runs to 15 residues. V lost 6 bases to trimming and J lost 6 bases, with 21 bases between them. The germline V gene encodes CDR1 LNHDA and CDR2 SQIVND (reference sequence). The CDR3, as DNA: TGTGCCAGTAGCCCTTTAGGGATCCTTTCTTCCGAGCAGTACTTC. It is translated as CASSPLGILSSEQYF.

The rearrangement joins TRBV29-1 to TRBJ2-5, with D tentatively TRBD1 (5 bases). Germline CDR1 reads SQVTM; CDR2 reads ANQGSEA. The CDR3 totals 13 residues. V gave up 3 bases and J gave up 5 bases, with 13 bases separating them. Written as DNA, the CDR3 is TGCAGCGTTGATCGACAGTTCGGGGAGACCCAGTACTTC. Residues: CSVDRQFGETQYF.

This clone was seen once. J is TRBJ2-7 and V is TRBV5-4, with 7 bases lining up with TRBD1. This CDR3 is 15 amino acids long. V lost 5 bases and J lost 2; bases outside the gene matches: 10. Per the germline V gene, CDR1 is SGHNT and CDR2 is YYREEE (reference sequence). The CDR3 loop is CASRPGTATTYEQYF. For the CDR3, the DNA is TGTGCCAGCAGACCCGGGACAGCGACCACCTACGAGCAGTACTTC.

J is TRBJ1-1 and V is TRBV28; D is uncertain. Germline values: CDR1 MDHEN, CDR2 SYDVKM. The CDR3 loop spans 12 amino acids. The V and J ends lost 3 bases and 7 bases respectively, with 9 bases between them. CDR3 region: CASSFLGNEAFF. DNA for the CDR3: TGTGCCAGCAGTTTTCTGGGTAATGAAGCTTTCTTT. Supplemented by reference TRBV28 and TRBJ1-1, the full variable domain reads DVKVTQSSRYLVKRTGEKVFLECVQDMDHENMFWYRQDPGLGLRLIYFSYDVKMKEKGDIPEGYSVSREKKERFSLILESASTNQTSMYLCASSFLGNEAFFGQGTRLTVV.

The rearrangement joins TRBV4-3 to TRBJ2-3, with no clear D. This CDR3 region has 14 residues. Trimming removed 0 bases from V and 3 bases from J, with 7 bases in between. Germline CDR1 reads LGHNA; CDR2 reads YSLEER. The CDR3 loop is CASSQEARTDTQYF. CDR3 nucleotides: TGCGCCAGCAGCCAAGAAGCCCGAACAGATACGCAGTATTTT.

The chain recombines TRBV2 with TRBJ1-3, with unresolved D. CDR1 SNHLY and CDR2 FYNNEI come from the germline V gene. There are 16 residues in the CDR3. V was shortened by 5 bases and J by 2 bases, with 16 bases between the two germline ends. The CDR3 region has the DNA TGTGCCAGCAGTTTCCCCCCCCCTCGGACTGGAAACACCATATATTTT. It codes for CASSFPPPRTGNTIYF.

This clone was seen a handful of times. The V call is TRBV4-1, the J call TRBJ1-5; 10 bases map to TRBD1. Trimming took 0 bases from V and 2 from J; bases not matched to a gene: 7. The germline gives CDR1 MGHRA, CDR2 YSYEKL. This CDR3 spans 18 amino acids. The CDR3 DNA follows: TGCGCCAGCAGCCAAGAGAGGGTCGGGACAGGGGGCAATCAGCCCCAGCATTTT. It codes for CASSQERVGTGGNQPQHF.

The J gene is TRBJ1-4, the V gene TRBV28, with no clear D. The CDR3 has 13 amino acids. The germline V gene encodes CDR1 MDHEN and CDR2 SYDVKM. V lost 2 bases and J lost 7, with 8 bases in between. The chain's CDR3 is CASSLNWPEKLFF. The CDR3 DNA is TGTGCCAGCAGTTTAAACTGGCCTGAAAAACTGTTTTTT.

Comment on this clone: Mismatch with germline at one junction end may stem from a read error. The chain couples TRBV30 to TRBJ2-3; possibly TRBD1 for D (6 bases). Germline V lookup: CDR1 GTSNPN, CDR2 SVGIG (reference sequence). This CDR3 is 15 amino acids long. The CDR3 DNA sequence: TGTGCCTGGAGTGTAAGGGGGAGAAGCATAGATACGCAGTATTTT. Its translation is CAWSVRGRSIDTQYF.

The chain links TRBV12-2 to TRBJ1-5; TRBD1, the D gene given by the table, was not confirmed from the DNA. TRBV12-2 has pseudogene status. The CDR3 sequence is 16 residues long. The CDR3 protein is CASRLGSGPSNQPQHF. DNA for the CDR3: TGTGCAAGTCGCTTAGGTTCAGGTCCTAGCAATCAGCCCCAGCATTTT.

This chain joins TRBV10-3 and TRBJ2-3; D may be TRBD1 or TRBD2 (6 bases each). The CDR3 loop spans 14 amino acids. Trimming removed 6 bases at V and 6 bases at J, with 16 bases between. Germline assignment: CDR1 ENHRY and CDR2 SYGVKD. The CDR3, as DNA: TGTGCCATCAGATTAGGGGGGCCTATGGATACGCAGTATTTT. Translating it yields CAIRLGGPMDTQYF.

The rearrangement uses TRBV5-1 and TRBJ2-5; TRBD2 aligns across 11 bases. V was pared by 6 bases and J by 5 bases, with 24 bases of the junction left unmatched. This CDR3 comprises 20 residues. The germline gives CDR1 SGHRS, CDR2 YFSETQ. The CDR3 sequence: CASNLAAPRVAGGPVETQYF. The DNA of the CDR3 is TGCGCCAGCAACCTGGCGGCCCCCCGGGTAGCGGGAGGGCCAGTGGAGACCCAGTACTTC.

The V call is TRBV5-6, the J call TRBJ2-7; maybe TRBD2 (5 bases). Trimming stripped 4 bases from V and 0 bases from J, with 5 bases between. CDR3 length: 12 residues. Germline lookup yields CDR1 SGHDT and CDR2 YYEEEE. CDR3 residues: CASSGSSYEQYF. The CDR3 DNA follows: TGTGCCAGCAGCGGGAGCTCCTACGAGCAGTACTTC.

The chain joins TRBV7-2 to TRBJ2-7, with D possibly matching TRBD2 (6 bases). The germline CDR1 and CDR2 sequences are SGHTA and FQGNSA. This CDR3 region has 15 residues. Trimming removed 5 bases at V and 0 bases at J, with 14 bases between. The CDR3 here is CASSPRGRLSYEQYF. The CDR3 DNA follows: TGTGCCAGCAGCCCCCGGGGGAGACTCTCCTACGAGCAGTACTTC.

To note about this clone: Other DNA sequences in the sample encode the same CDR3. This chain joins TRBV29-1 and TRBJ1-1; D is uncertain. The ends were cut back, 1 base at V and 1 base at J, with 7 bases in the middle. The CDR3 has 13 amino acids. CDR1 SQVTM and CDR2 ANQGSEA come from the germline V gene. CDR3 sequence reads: CSVEGRTNTEAFF. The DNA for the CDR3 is TGCAGCGTTGAAGGACGGACGAACACTGAAGCTTTCTTT.

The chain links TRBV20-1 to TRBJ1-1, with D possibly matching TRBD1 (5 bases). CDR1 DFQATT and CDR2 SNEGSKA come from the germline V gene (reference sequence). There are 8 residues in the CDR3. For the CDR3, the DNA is TGCAGCGGGACTCATGCTTTCTTT. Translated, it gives CSGTHAFF.